This TCR beta chain was sequenced during a study of T cell responses to AZD1222 COVID-19 vaccine. Repertoires were generated with immunoSEQ multiplex PCR, while TCRdb's copy carries only in-frame clones and drops some. The sample contains fewer than 150,000 clones, about 87% of which appear only once. Study findings and constraints: Nearly half of spike-specific TCRs reportedly target unmutated variant regions. Baseline seropositivity occurred in only a handful of AZD1222 recipients. Donors were largely white British and mainly female; clonal diversity was possibly underestimated. No repertoire was sampled before or during the peak T cell response, only after it.

J gave up 7 bases and V 5 bases, and 7 bases lay outside the gene matches. The CDR3 is 15 amino acids. From germline, CDR1 is PRHDT and CDR2 FYEKMQ (reference sequence). This clone has a single count. What it binds is not known. This TCR came from an adult in good health. The chain carries TRBV13 and TRBJ2-1; 11 bases agree with TRBD2. This material consisted of peripheral blood, taken on day 0 of AZD1222 vaccination. The CDR3 loop is CASSPRTSGHNEQFF. CDR3 sequence (DNA): TGTGCCAGCAGCCCCCGGACTAGCGGGCATAATGAGCAGTTCTTC.